This TCR beta chain was sequenced in a study of cytomegalovirus exposure and HLA in healthy donors. The PCR ran on 60 Vbeta and 13 Jbeta primers. The method was immunoSEQ multiplex PCR; TCRdb's version includes in-frame clones alone and lacks a portion of them. In the table there are some 130,000 clones, approximately 64% of which are singletons. The CDR3 loop spans 16 amino acids. The J segment lost 1 base and the V segment lost 1 base, leaving 7 bases of the junction unmatched. Looked up from germline, CDR1 is SGHVS and CDR2 is FQNEAQ. This TCR derives from a woman in her 40s in good health and CMV-seronegative. Sequencing was carried out using PBMCs. The chain carries TRBV7-8 and TRBJ2-7, with 7 bases aligning to TRBD2. CDR3 protein: CASSLDHYGGSYEQYF. The CDR3 DNA reads TGTGCCAGCAGCTTAGACCATTACGGGGGGTCCTACGAGCAGTACTTC.